Listed below are T cell receptor beta chains from one sample, sequenced in a study of T-cell reconstitution after alpha-beta-depleted transplantation in children. TCRdb called the PCR reads again in MiXCR, with one record for every CDR3 protein. The sample records around 190,000 distinct CDR3 sequences, 5.5% to 7% being singletons. Sequenced material: PBMCs, taken before TCRalphabeta/CD19-depleted stem cell transplant. The receptors here all came from a boy aged 2-9 years with acute lymphoblastic leukemia, due to receive a stem cell transplant. Both conserved end residues are part of each CDR3. The D gene is left open where the match is weak. A clone size is listed for some rows: how often the clone was seen (once, few, many), or a class if it is expanded.

TRBJ2-7,TRBV3-1,many,NA,TGTGCCAGCAGCCAAGGTATGGGGCGTAGAGAGCAGTACTTC,CASSQGMGRREQYF
TRBJ1-5,TRBV12-3/TRBV12-4,NA,NA,TGTGCCAGCAGTTTCCACAGATCCAATCAGCCCCAGCATTTT,CASSFHRSNQPQHF
TRBJ2-1,TRBV7-2,many,NA,TGTGCCAGCAGCTTTAGGGGGGCTAATTTTAATGAGCAGTTCTTC,CASSFRGANFNEQFF
TRBJ1-1,TRBV20-1,many,NA,TGCAGTGCTAGAGATCAGATGAACACTGAAGCTTTCTTT,CSARDQMNTEAFF
TRBJ2-7,TRBV9,NA,NA,TGTGCCAGCAGCGTTGACCCTTCTTCGACCTACGAGCAGTACTTC,CASSVDPSSTYEQYF
TRBJ2-1,TRBV20-1,NA,TRBD2,TGCAGTGCTACTCGCGGGGGGGCCTACAATGAGCAGTTCTTC,CSATRGGAYNEQFF
TRBJ2-1,TRBV20-1,many,TRBD2,TGCAGTGCAAGGTTAGCGGGAGAACTCAATGAGCAGTTCTTC,CSARLAGELNEQFF
TRBJ1-2,TRBV18,NA,NA,TGTGCCAGCTCACCACCGACAAGAAGTAACTATGGCTACACCTTC,CASSPPTRSNYGYTF
TRBJ1-4,TRBV13,few,NA,TGTGCCAGCAGCCGGCGGACCGTCGCAACTAATGAAAAACTGTTTTTT,CASSRRTVATNEKLFF
TRBJ1-1,TRBV20-1,many,NA,TGCAGTGTCGTTCTGCAGAACACTGAAGCTTTCTTT,CSVVLQNTEAFF
TRBJ2-5,TRBV12-3/TRBV12-4,many,TRBD1,TGTGCCAGCAGCCCCTATGGGACAGTGCAAGAGACCCAGTACTTC,CASSPYGTVQETQYF
TRBJ2-1,TRBV4-2,NA,NA,TGTGCCATCAGCCTTGGGGGGGAGCAGTTCTTC,CAISLGGEQFF
TRBJ2-1,TRBV3-1,NA,TRBD2,TGTGCCAGCAGCCAAGTCTCCCGGGAGGGGGGCAATGAGCAGTTCTTC,CASSQVSREGGNEQFF
TRBJ2-5,TRBV4-1,NA,TRBD1,TGCGCCAGCAGCCAAGATCTGAGCAGGGGGGAGACCCAGTACTTC,CASSQDLSRGETQYF
TRBJ2-3,TRBV28,many,NA,TGTGCCAGCAGTTTAAGAGCCCCCTCTAGCACAGATACGCAGTATTTT,CASSLRAPSSTDTQYF
TRBJ2-5,TRBV4-2,few,NA,TGTGCCAGCAGCCCGGGCTTGGGCGAGACCCAGTACTTC,CASSPGLGETQYF
TRBJ2-7,TRBV21-1,few,NA,TGTGCCAGCACCGCCGGGACAGGGGGCTACGAGCAGTACTTC,CASTAGTGGYEQYF
TRBJ1-1,TRBV6-2/TRBV6-3,many,TRBD1,TGTTCCAGCAGTTACGGACAGGGGTTTGGAGCTTTCTTT,CSSSYGQGFGAFF
TRBJ2-7,TRBV7-9,NA,NA,TGTGCCAGCGGACAGTACTACGAGCAGTACTTC,CASGQYYEQYF
TRBJ2-7,TRBV4-1,NA,NA,TGCGCCAGCAGCCAAGCCACGGGGCTTTCCTACGAGCAGTACTTC,CASSQATGLSYEQYF
TRBJ2-1,TRBV5-1,few,TRBD1,TGCGCCAGCAGCTGGGGACAGGGGGCAGTTAATGAGCAGTTCTTC,CASSWGQGAVNEQFF
TRBJ2-3,TRBV5-1,many,TRBD2,TGCGCCAGCAGCCCACTAGCGGGGGGGCCAGATACGCAGTATTTT,CASSPLAGGPDTQYF
TRBJ1-1,TRBV28,many,NA,TGTGCCAGCCTAATGGAGGGATTCACTGAAGCTTTCTTT,CASLMEGFTEAFF
TRBJ2-1,TRBV19,few,NA,TGTGCCAGTAGTCAAAAGGTCGGACTCTACAATGAGCAGTTCTTC,CASSQKVGLYNEQFF